This T cell receptor beta chain was sequenced during a study of shared clonotypes between healthy human individuals. Whole-study context: Three CD4 naive, three CD4 memory, two CD8 naive and one CD8 memory plate were used per donor.

Selected positively for CCR7 and CD45RO-negative, naive CD8 cells excluded terminally differentiated effector memory CD45RA+ cells. Method: immunoSEQ multiplex PCR; TCRdb's copy keeps in-frame clones and lacks some. The table has around 2,000,000 clones, about 95% seen once. This clonotype was sampled from a man between 18 and 29 years old in good health. The specimen sequenced was naive CD8+ T cells sorted from blood.

The CDR3 spells CASSPFTRAEQYF. The CDR3 DNA reads TGTGCCAGCAGCCCATTTACGAGAGCTGAGCAGTACTTC. The rearrangement links TRBV9 to TRBJ2-7; D remains unclear. The V gene lost 4 bases and the J gene lost 7 bases, with 15 bases spanning the gap. Looked up from germline, CDR1 is SGDLS and CDR2 is YYNGEE. The CDR3 is 13 residues long.